This entry features one T cell receptor beta chain sequence. The data derive from a study of cytomegalovirus exposure and HLA in healthy donors. The PCR used 60 Vbeta and 13 Jbeta primers. TCRdb's table, derived via immunoSEQ multiplex PCR, lists solely in-frame clones and lacks some. The data show about 55,000 clones, 65% to 80% seen once. This CDR3 region has 12 residues. The V and J ends lost 5 bases and 5 bases respectively, with 9 bases between them. Germline V gene sequence: CDR1 MDHEN, CDR2 SYDVKM. The specimen sequenced was PBMCs. The sequence derives from a female donor in good health and CMV-seronegative. The V and J genes are TRBV28 and TRBJ2-5; D gene uncertain. DNA of the CDR3: TGTGCCAGCAGTCCCCCCGGGGAGACCCAGTACTTC. Encoded protein: CASSPPGETQYF.